Here is one T cell receptor beta chain with its context. What it binds is not known. This CDR3 spans 16 amino acids. Trimming at V came to 5 bases and at J to 0 bases, leaving 6 bases not matched to a gene. Germline V CDR1 and CDR2: LNHDA, SQIVND (reference sequence). The data belong to a study of T cells in localized non-small cell lung cancer. Findings of the study overall: Paired adjacent lung recovered a median around 59 of the top 100 tumor clones. Tumor showed lower T cell clonality than uninvolved adjacent lung, where it was highest.

Assay used: immunoSEQ multiplex PCR; TCRdb lists only in-frame clones, some missing. Altogether 75,000 to 95,000 clones are present, about nine tenths being singletons, with the ten largest covering approximately 15%. This receptor was taken from a man aged 35-75 years with stage I squamous cell lung carcinoma. The input for sequencing was peripheral blood, taken before any cancer treatment. The chain has TRBV19 and TRBJ1-3; 8 nucleotides agree with TRBD1. The CDR3 protein is CASSLRTGSSGNTIYF. The CDR3 DNA reads as TGTGCCAGTAGTCTGCGGACAGGGAGCTCTGGAAACACCATATATTTT.